The rows below give T cell receptor beta chains drawn from one sample of a study of T cell responses to AZD1222 COVID-19 vaccine. The assay was immunoSEQ multiplex PCR, and TCRdb's table has in-frame clones only and misses some. The top ten clones hold 1.7% of a sample with over 120,000 clones, roughly 92% of them seen once. This sample comprised peripheral blood, obtained on day 0 of AZD1222 vaccination. The source is an adult in good health. CDR3s include the opening cysteine and the closing phenylalanine or tryptophan. A D gene is named only where the DNA matches it firmly. For some rows the clone size is stated as once, few or many, or as a class when expanded; others skip it.

D,J,size,V,CDR3,DNA
NA,TRBJ1-1,NA,TRBV3-1/TRBV3-2,CASSQEGARAEAFF,TGTGCCAGCAGCCAAGAGGGGGCGCGGGCTGAAGCTTTCTTT
TRBD2,TRBJ2-7,once,TRBV3-1/TRBV3-2,CASSITGTSGSEYF,TGTGCCAGCAGCATCACCGGGACTAGCGGGAGTGAGTACTTC
NA,TRBJ1-2,NA,TRBV7-3,CASSLGHSRLAYGYTF,TGTGCCAGCAGCCTCGGACATTCTCGTTTGGCCTATGGCTACACCTTC
NA,TRBJ1-1,NA,TRBV12-3/TRBV12-4,CASSLKRVEAFF,TGTGCCAGCAGTTTAAAGCGGGTCGAAGCTTTCTTT
NA,TRBJ2-1,NA,TRBV7-3,CASSSPGRRNEQFF,TGTGCCAGCAGCTCCCCGGGACGTCGCAATGAGCAGTTCTTC
TRBD2,TRBJ2-7,few,TRBV12-3/TRBV12-4,CASSTSGRDEQYF,TGTGCCAGCAGTACTAGCGGGAGGGACGAGCAGTACTTC
NA,TRBJ2-6,NA,TRBV12-2,CASRPRGAHSGANVLTF,TGTGCAAGTCGCCCAAGGGGGGCCCACTCTGGGGCCAACGTCCTGACTTTC
TRBD2,TRBJ2-7,once,TRBV7-2,CASSLGREASYEQYF,TGTGCCAGCAGCTTAGGGCGGGAGGCCTCCTACGAGCAGTACTTC
NA,TRBJ2-5,few,TRBV15,CATSREAELGETQYF,TGTGCCACCAGCAGAGAGGCAGAACTGGGGGAGACCCAGTACTTC
TRBD2,TRBJ2-7,NA,TRBV2,CASNRWRESSYEQYF,TGTGCCAGCAACCGATGGCGGGAGTCCTCCTACGAGCAGTACTTC
NA,TRBJ1-3,NA,TRBV6-2/TRBV6-3,CASSTGRNYPGNTIYF,TGTGCCAGCAGTACCGGACGGAATTACCCTGGAAACACCATATATTTT
TRBD1,TRBJ2-7,NA,TRBV5-5,CASSLVGRGYEQYF,TGTGCCAGCAGCTTGGTTGGCAGGGGGTACGAGCAGTACTTC
NA,TRBJ1-2,NA,TRBV11-2,CASSLDLGVPSYGYTF,TGTGCCAGCAGCTTAGACCTCGGAGTGCCTAGCTATGGCTACACCTTC
NA,TRBJ1-2,NA,TRBV5-1,CASTWEGLGGYTF,TGCGCCAGTACCTGGGAGGGCCTCGGCGGCTACACCTTC
NA,TRBJ2-5,NA,TRBV18,CASSKVRETQYF,TGTGCCAGCTCAAAAGTCCGAGAGACCCAGTACTTC
NA,TRBJ1-3,NA,TRBV4-1,CASSRTMETRSGNTIYF,TGCGCCAGCAGCCGCACCATGGAGACCCGCTCTGGAAACACCATATATTTT
TRBD2,TRBJ2-7,once,TRBV23-1,CASRRTSPSSYEQYF,TGCGCCAGCAGAAGGACTAGTCCCAGCTCCTACGAGCAGTACTTC
TRBD1,TRBJ1-3,NA,TRBV18,CASSPRQGRSAGNTIYF,TGTGCCAGCTCACCACGACAGGGCAGGTCGGCTGGAAACACCATATATTTT
NA,TRBJ2-1,NA,TRBV4-2,CASSQEGGSESSYNEQFF,TGTGCCAGCAGCCAAGAAGGTGGAAGCGAAAGCTCCTACAATGAGCAGTTCTTC
NA,TRBJ2-3,NA,TRBV9,CASSVGRGSLRTDTQYF,TGTGCCAGCAGCGTAGGCAGGGGAAGTTTGCGGACAGATACGCAGTATTTT
NA,TRBJ2-1,few,TRBV11-1,CASSRVRGYNEQFF,TGTGCCAGCAGTAGGGTGAGGGGGTACAATGAGCAGTTCTTC
NA,TRBJ1-1,NA,TRBV19,CASDQGNTEAFF,TGTGCCAGTGATCAGGGGAACACTGAAGCTTTCTTT
NA,TRBJ1-4,NA,TRBV5-5,CASSKRDGREKLFF,TGTGCCAGCAGCAAAAGGGACGGTCGGGAAAAACTGTTTTTT
TRBD1,TRBJ1-2,NA,TRBV4-1,CASSPSGQGKANYGYTF,TGCGCCAGCAGCCCTTCGGGACAGGGGAAAGCTAACTATGGCTACACCTTC
NA,TRBJ1-1,NA,TRBV5-4,CASSPQRGDTEAFF,TGTGCCAGCAGCCCACAAAGGGGGGACACTGAAGCTTTCTTT
TRBD1,TRBJ1-1,NA,TRBV19,CASHTGERAAYTEAFF,TGTGCCAGTCACACAGGGGAAAGGGCGGCATACACTGAAGCTTTCTTT
NA,TRBJ2-7,NA,TRBV7-2,CASSLERYYEQYF,TGTGCCAGCAGCTTAGAAAGATACTACGAGCAGTACTTC
TRBD2,TRBJ2-5,NA,TRBV4-2,CASSQTSGNLLRETQYF,TGTGCCAGCAGCCAAACTAGCGGGAATTTATTGAGAGAGACCCAGTACTTC
NA,TRBJ1-2,NA,TRBV29-1,CSVERGDYGYTF,TGCAGCGTTGAACGGGGGGATTATGGCTACACCTTC
NA,TRBJ1-1,NA,TRBV11-1,CASSHDTNTEAFF,TGTGCCAGCAGCCACGACACGAACACTGAAGCTTTCTTT
NA,TRBJ1-2,NA,TRBV9,CASSLDSKRLGYGYTF,TGTGCCAGCAGCCTCGATTCGAAGCGGCTTGGCTATGGCTACACCTTC
NA,TRBJ1-2,once,TRBV5-4,CASSQSRNYGYTF,TGTGCCAGCAGCCAATCACGCAACTATGGCTACACCTTC
TRBD1,TRBJ1-6,NA,TRBV9,CASSADRGNSPLHF,TGTGCCAGCAGCGCCGACAGGGGGAATTCACCCCTCCACTTT
NA,TRBJ1-2,NA,TRBV7-9,CASSLWLLLNYGYTF,TGTGCCAGCAGCTTATGGCTCCTCCTTAACTATGGCTACACCTTC
TRBD2,TRBJ2-5,once,TRBV11-2,CASSFVATRGAQYF,TGTGCCAGCAGCTTTGTTGCTACCCGGGGGGCCCAGTACTTC
NA,TRBJ2-1,NA,TRBV28,CASSLSAYNEQFF,TGTGCCAGCAGTCTTTCCGCCTACAATGAGCAGTTCTTC
NA,TRBJ1-4,NA,TRBV19,CASRKPRVLNEKLFF,TGTGCCAGTAGGAAGCCCCGGGTCCTTAATGAAAAACTGTTTTTT
TRBD1,TRBJ1-4,NA,TRBV4-1,CASSLHHYRTGGPTNEKLFF,TGCGCCAGCAGCCTACACCATTATCGGACAGGGGGACCAACTAATGAAAAACTGTTTTTT
NA,TRBJ1-1,NA,TRBV11-2,CASSLDTNTEAFF,TGTGCCAGCAGCCTGGACACAAACACTGAAGCTTTCTTT
NA,TRBJ2-3,NA,TRBV7-9,CASSLVGGDTQYF,TGTGCCAGCAGCTTAGTTGGGGGGGATACGCAGTATTTT
NA,TRBJ1-2,NA,TRBV7-9,CANRRALEGYTF,TGTGCCAACCGCCGGGCCTTAGAGGGCTACACCTTC
TRBD2,TRBJ2-1,NA,TRBV5-1,CASSLWTGAGNNEQFF,TGCGCCAGCAGCTTGTGGACGGGAGCGGGAAACAATGAGCAGTTCTTC
TRBD1,TRBJ1-2,NA,TRBV7-4,CASSPGQGANYGYTF,TGTGCCAGCAGCCCGGGACAGGGGGCTAACTATGGCTACACCTTC
TRBD2,TRBJ2-1,NA,TRBV2,CASAMGTSPFNEQFF,TGTGCCAGCGCCATGGGGACTAGTCCCTTCAATGAGCAGTTCTTC
NA,TRBJ2-7,NA,TRBV7-3,CASSPPDRPYEQYF,TGTGCCAGCAGCCCCCCGGACAGACCCTACGAGCAGTACTTC
NA,TRBJ1-2,NA,TRBV14,CASSQVMGRGGYTF,TGTGCCAGCAGCCAAGTCATGGGGCGAGGTGGCTACACCTTC
TRBD2,TRBJ2-1,NA,TRBV7-9,CASSLDTSGSYNEQFF,TGTGCCAGCAGCTTAGATACTAGCGGCTCCTACAATGAGCAGTTCTTC
NA,TRBJ2-5,NA,TRBV27,CASTRRGGRQETQYF,TGTGCCAGCACCCGAAGAGGCGGCAGGCAAGAGACCCAGTACTTC
TRBD1,TRBJ2-7,once,TRBV29-1,CSVPARDRVYEQYF,TGCAGCGTTCCCGCCCGGGACAGAGTCTACGAGCAGTACTTC
NA,TRBJ2-1,NA,TRBV5-1,CASRPLELYNEQFF,TGCGCCAGCAGACCCCTAGAGTTGTACAATGAGCAGTTCTTC
TRBD1,TRBJ2-5,NA,TRBV5-4,CASSRGQGARETQYF,TGTGCCAGCAGCCGAGGACAGGGGGCAAGGGAGACCCAGTACTTC
NA,TRBJ1-2,NA,TRBV29-1,CSVRAPANYGYTF,TGCAGCGTTAGGGCCCCAGCTAACTATGGCTACACCTTC
NA,TRBJ2-1,NA,TRBV29-1,CSVEGLPPYNEQFF,TGCAGCGTTGAGGGACTCCCACCCTACAATGAGCAGTTCTTC
NA,TRBJ2-3,NA,TRBV4-1,CASSQLGPQVSTDTQYF,TGCGCCAGCAGCCAACTAGGCCCCCAGGTCAGCACAGATACGCAGTATTTT
NA,TRBJ2-4,NA,TRBV9,CASSRGPAEAKNIQYF,TGTGCCAGCAGCCGCGGGCCTGCTGAGGCCAAAAACATTCAGTACTTC
NA,TRBJ1-2,NA,TRBV12-3/TRBV12-4,CASAGGPWDGYTF,TGTGCCAGCGCCGGCGGCCCCTGGGATGGCTACACCTTC
NA,TRBJ2-7,NA,TRBV2,CASSERARAREQYF,TGTGCCAGCAGTGAAAGGGCGAGGGCTAGGGAGCAGTACTTC